Below, 17 T cell receptor beta chains from the same sample are listed, as sequenced in a study of T cell responses to AZD1222 COVID-19 vaccine. Only in-frame clones appear in the TCRdb table, and some are missing; sequencing was by immunoSEQ multiplex PCR. The sample consists of roughly 80,000 clones, about 90% of them appearing once. The sequences come from peripheral blood, collected on day 0 of AZD1222 vaccination. These receptors were collected from an adult in good health.

The CDR3 bases are TGTGCCAGCAGCCCAACAGGTATCTCTGGAAACACCATATATTTT. Its translation: CASSPTGISGNTIYF. The V gene is TRBV7-8, the J gene TRBJ1-3; D is perhaps TRBD1 (5 bases). The ends were cut back, 5 bases at V and 0 bases at J, with 11 bases in the middle. CDR1 is SGHVS and CDR2 is FQNEAQ in the germline V gene. The CDR3 contains 15 residues.

The V gene is TRBV3-1 (or the pseudogene TRBV3-2), the J gene TRBJ2-1, with 11 bases aligning to TRBD2. The length of the CDR3 is 16 residues. Trimming at V came to 3 bases and at J to 4 bases, leaving 5 bases not matched to a gene. Germline lookup yields CDR1 LGHDT and CDR2 YNNKEL (reference sequence). This chain's CDR3 is CASSHFGTSGYNEQFF. As DNA, the CDR3 is TGTGCCAGCAGCCATTTCGGGACTAGCGGTTACAATGAGCAGTTCTTC.

The chain carries TRBV5-1 and TRBJ1-1; 8 bases agree with TRBD1. CDR3 length equals 13 residues. The germline gives CDR1 SGHRS, CDR2 YFSETQ. With V trimmed by 3 bases and J by 8 bases, 6 bases remained unmatched. CDR3 DNA sequence: TGCGCCAGCAGCTACGGACAGGGTATGGAAGCTTTCTTT. Translated, it gives CASSYGQGMEAFF.

The chain is built from TRBV19 and TRBJ1-5; D is unresolved. Germline CDR1 reads LNHDA; CDR2 reads SQIVND (reference sequence). Trimming took 8 bases from V and 2 from J, leaving 19 bases between them. The CDR3 consists of 16 residues. The CDR3: CASSSGRFVGNQPQHF. The CDR3 DNA is TGTGCCAGTTCGTCAGGCCGCTTCGTAGGCAATCAGCCCCAGCATTTT.

There are a few counts of this clone. The chain has TRBV9 and TRBJ1-4; unclear D gene. V gave up 2 bases and J gave up 4 bases, with 12 bases separating them. The CDR3 is 15 residues long. Germline V CDR1 and CDR2: SGDLS, YYNGEE. The CDR3 region is CASSVGVLVNEKLFF. CDR3 coding DNA: TGTGCCAGCAGCGTTGGCGTTCTGGTTAATGAAAAACTGTTTTTT.

The chain links TRBV11-1 to TRBJ2-7, with a tentative D call TRBD2 (5 bases). V was cut by 6 bases and J by 2 bases, with 11 bases left in between. CDR3 length: 13 amino acids. Germline-derived CDR1 and CDR2 are SGHAT and FQDESV (reference sequence). The CDR3 spells CASSLAGPYEQYF. DNA of the CDR3: TGTGCCAGCAGTCTCGCGGGCCCCTACGAGCAGTACTTC.

The rearrangement links TRBV12-3 or TRBV12-4 to TRBJ2-2; no reliable D call. V lost 5 bases to trimming and J lost 2 bases, with 3 bases between them. This CDR3 is built from 12 residues. In DNA form, the CDR3 reads TGTGCCAGCAGTCCCAACACCGGGGAGCTGTTTTTT. Its protein is CASSPNTGELFF.

V is TRBV27 and J is TRBJ1-2, with D possibly being TRBD1 (6 bases). Germline CDR1 and CDR2: MNHEY and SMNVEV (reference sequence). V shed 7 bases and J shed 6 bases, with 18 bases lying between them. CDR3 length: 14 amino acids. CDR3 region: CASMNGQSVNGYTF. The CDR3 nucleotides read TGTGCCAGCATGAACGGACAGTCAGTTAATGGCTACACCTTC.

Here the CDR3 DNA reads TGTGCCAGCAGTTCAAAACCAACAGGGGGGAAGACCCAGTACTTC. Its translation is CASSSKPTGGKTQYF. The V and J genes are TRBV27 and TRBJ2-5; 8 bases line up with TRBD1. The CDR3 length is 15 residues. Trimming at V came to 4 bases and at J to 6 bases, leaving 10 bases not matched to a gene. Per germline, CDR1 MNHEY and CDR2 SMNVEV (reference sequence).

The chain joins TRBV7-9 to TRBJ2-4, with 11 positions matching TRBD2. There are 16 residues in the CDR3. The junction had 3 bases not matched to a gene; V was cut back by 5 bases and J by 0 bases. Germline V gene lookup returns CDR1 SEHNR and CDR2 FQNEAQ (reference sequence). CDR3 sequence reads: CASSMTSGIAKNIQYF. The CDR3 DNA reads TGTGCCAGCAGCATGACTAGCGGGATAGCCAAAAACATTCAGTACTTC.

In regard to this clone: Other nucleotide sequences from this sample produce the same CDR3. The J gene is TRBJ2-5, the V gene TRBV12-3 or TRBV12-4; D uncertain. The V gene lost 2 bases and the J gene lost 2 bases, with 6 bases spanning the gap. The CDR3 sequence is 13 residues long. CDR3 region: CASSLRSQETQYF. In DNA, the CDR3 is TGTGCCAGCAGTTTAAGGTCACAAGAGACCCAGTACTTC.

The CDR3 region is CASSVFPSVSTGELFF. CDR3 coding DNA: TGTGCCAGCAGCGTCTTCCCTAGCGTGAGCACCGGGGAGCTGTTTTTT. J is TRBJ2-2 and V is TRBV9; a weak D match, TRBD2 (6 bases). Trimming took 2 bases from V and 4 from J, leaving 15 bases between them. The germline V gene has CDR1 SGDLS and CDR2 YYNGEE. The CDR3 spans 16 residues.

The rearrangement joins TRBV7-8 to TRBJ2-5; no firm D call. This CDR3 has 12 amino acids. Germline V gene data show CDR1 as SGHVS and CDR2 as FQNEAQ. V was trimmed by 4 bases and J by 5 bases, leaving 8 bases between them. The CDR3 here is CASSYGRETQYF. DNA for the CDR3: TGTGCCAGCAGCTACGGTCGGGAGACCCAGTACTTC.

The rearrangement joins TRBV19 to TRBJ1-5; the match to TRBD1 covers 7 bases. In germline, CDR1 is LNHDA, CDR2 SQIVND (reference sequence). CDR3 length: 15 amino acids. The V gene end was trimmed by 5 bases and the J gene end by 2 bases; junction bases not matched to a gene: 6. The CDR3 region is CASSPGQGGNQPQHF. The CDR3 region has the DNA TGTGCCAGTAGTCCCGGGCAGGGGGGCAATCAGCCCCAGCATTTT.

The chain combines TRBV29-1 with TRBJ2-7, with TRBD2 matching 10 bases. Germline V lookup: CDR1 SQVTM, CDR2 ANQGSEA. Trimming at V came to 4 bases and at J to 6 bases, leaving 6 bases not matched to a gene. The CDR3 is 13 residues long. The CDR3 nucleotides are TGCAGCGTTGTCCCTAGCGGGAGTGGCGAGCAGTACTTC. This sequence encodes CSVVPSGSGEQYF.

Note on this clone: The same CDR3 arises from other DNA sequences in this sample as well. This sequence joins TRBV30 and TRBJ2-7; perhaps TRBD2 as D (5 bases). The length of the CDR3 is 11 residues. Germline-derived CDR1 and CDR2 are GTSNPN and SVGIG (reference sequence). V lost 3 bases and J lost 3, with 6 bases in between. The DNA of the CDR3 is TGTGCCTGGAGCCGGGGCTACGAGCAGTACTTC. This gives the protein CAWSRGYEQYF.

This chain connects TRBV18 to TRBJ2-2, with 8 bases identical to TRBD2. CDR3 length: 20 residues. Looked up from germline, CDR1 is KGHSH and CDR2 is LQKENI. V lost 2 bases and J lost 3; bases outside the gene matches: 17. CDR3 region: CASSPRIWAGGLADTGELFF. Written as DNA, the CDR3 is TGTGCCAGCTCACCAAGGATCTGGGCGGGAGGTTTGGCGGACACCGGGGAGCTGTTTTTT.